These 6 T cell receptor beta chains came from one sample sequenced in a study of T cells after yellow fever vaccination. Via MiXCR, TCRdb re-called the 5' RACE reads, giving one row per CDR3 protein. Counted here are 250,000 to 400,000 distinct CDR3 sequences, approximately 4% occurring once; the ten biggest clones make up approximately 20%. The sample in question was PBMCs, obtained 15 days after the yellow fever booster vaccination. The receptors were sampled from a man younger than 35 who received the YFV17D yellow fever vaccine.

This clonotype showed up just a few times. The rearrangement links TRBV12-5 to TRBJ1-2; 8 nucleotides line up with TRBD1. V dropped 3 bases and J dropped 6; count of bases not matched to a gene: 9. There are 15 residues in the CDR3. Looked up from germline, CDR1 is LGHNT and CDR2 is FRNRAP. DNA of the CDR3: TGTGCTAGTGGTTTAGGGCAGGGGGCGCGGGATGGCTACACCTTC. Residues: CASGLGQGARDGYTF.

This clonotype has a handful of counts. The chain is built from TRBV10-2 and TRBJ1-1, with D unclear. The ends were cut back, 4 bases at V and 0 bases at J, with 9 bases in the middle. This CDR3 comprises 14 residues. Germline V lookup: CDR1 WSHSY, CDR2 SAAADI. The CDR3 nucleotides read TGCGCCAGCAGTGGAATGGGGTTGAACACTGAAGCTTTCTTT. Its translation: CASSGMGLNTEAFF.

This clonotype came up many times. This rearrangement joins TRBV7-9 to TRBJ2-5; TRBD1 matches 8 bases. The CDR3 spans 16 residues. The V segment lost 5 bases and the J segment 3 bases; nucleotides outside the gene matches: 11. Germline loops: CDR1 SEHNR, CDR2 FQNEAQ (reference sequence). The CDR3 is CASSLSRTGTEETQYF. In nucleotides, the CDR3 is TGTGCCAGCAGCCTCTCACGGACAGGGACGGAAGAGACCCAGTACTTC.

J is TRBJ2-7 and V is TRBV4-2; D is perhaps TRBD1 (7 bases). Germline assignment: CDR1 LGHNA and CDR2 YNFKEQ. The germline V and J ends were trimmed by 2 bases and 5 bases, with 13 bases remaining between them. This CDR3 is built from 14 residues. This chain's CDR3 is CASSQPGGSDEQYF. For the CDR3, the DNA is TGTGCCAGCAGCCAACCAGGGGGGAGCGACGAGCAGTACTTC.

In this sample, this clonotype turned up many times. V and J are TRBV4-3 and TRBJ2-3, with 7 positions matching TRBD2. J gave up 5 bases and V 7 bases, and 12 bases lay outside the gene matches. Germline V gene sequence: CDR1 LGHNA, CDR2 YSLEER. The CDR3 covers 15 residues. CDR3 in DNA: TGCGCCAGCACGAGGGTGGCGGGGGTTAGAGATACGCAGTATTTT. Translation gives CASTRVAGVRDTQYF.

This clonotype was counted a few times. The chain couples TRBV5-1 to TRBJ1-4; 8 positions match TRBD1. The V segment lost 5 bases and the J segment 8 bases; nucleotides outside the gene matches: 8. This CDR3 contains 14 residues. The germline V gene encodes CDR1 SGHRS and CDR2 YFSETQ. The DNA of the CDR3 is TGCGCCAGCAGACCGGACAGGGAAGGAGAAAAACTGTTTTTT. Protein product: CASRPDREGEKLFF.